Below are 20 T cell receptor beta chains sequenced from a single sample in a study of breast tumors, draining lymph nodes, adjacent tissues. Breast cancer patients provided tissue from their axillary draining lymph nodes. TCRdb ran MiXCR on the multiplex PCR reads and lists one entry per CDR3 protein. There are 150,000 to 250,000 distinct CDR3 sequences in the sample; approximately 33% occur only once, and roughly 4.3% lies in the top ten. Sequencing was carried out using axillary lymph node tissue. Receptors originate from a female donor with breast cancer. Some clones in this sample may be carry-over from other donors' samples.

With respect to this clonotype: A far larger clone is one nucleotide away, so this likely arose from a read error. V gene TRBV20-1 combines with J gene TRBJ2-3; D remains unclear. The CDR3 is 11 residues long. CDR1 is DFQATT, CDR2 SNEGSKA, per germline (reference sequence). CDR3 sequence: CSARISDTQSF. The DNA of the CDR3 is TGCAGTGCTAGGATTTCTGATACGCAGTCTTTT.

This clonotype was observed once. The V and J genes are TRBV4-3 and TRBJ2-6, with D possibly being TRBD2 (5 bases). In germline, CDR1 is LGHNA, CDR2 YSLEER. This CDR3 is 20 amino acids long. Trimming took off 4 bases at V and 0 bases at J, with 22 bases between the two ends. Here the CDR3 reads CASSPEGVPGLCSGANVLTF. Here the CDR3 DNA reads TGCGCCAGCAGCCCAGAGGGAGTCCCCGGGCTGTGCTCTGGGGCCAACGTCCTGACTTTC.

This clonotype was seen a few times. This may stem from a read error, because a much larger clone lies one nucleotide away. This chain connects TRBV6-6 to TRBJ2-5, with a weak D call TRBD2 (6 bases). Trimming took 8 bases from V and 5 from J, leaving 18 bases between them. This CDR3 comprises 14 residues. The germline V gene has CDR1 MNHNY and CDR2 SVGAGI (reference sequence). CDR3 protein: CASWRRRVLETQYF. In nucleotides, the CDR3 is TGTGCCAGCTGGCGCAGGAGGGTTCTCGAGACCCAGTACTTC.

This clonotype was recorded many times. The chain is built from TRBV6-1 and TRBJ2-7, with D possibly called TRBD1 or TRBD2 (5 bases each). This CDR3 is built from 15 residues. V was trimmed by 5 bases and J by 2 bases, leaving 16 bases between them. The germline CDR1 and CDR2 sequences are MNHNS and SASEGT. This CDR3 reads CASSRVGTAAYEQYF. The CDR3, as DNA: TGTGCCAGCAGTCGGGTAGGGACGGCTGCCTACGAGCAGTACTTC.

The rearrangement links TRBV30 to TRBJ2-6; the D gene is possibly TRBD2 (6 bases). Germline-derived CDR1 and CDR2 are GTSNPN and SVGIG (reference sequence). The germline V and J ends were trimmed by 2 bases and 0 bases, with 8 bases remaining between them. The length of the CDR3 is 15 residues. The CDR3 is CAWSTGVSGANVLTF. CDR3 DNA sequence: TGTGCCTGGAGTACGGGGGTCTCTGGGGCCAACGTCCTGACTTTC.

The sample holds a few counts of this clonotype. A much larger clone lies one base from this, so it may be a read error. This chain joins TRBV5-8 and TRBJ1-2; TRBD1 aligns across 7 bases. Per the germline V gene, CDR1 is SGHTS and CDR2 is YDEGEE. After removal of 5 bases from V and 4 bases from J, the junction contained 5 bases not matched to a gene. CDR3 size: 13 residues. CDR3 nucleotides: TGTGCCAGCAGGGGGACAGAGACCTATGGCTACACCTTC. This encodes CASRGTETYGYTF.

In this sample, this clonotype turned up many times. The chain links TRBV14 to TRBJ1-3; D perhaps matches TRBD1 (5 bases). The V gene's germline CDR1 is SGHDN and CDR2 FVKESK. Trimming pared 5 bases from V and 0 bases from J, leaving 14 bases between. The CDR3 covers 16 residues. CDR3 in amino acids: CASSSFGGYSGNTIYF. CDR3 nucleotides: TGTGCCAGCAGCTCTTTCGGGGGATACTCTGGAAACACCATATATTTT.

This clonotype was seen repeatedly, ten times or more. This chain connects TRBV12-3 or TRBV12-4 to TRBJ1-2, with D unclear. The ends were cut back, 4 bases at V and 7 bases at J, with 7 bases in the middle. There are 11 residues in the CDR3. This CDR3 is CASSSVGGYTF. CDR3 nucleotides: TGTGCCAGCAGTTCCGTCGGTGGCTACACCTTC.

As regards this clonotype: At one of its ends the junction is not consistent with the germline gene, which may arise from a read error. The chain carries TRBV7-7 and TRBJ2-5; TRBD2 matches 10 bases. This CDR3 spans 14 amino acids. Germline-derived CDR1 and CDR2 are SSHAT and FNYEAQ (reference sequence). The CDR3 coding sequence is TGTGCTAGCAGCAGAAGCGGGGGGGCAGAGACCCAGTACTTC. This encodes CASSRSGGAETQYF.

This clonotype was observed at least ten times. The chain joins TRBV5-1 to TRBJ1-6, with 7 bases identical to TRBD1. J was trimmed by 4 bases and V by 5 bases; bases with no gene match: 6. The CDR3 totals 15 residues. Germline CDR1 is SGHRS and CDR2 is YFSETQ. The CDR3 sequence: CASRTGNAYNSPLHF. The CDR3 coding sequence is TGCGCCAGCAGGACAGGGAATGCTTATAATTCACCCCTCCACTTT.

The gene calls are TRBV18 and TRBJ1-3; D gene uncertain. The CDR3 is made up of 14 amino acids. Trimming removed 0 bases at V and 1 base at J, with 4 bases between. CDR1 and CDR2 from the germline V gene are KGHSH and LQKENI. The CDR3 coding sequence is TGTGCCAGCTCACCACCTGTATCTGGAAACACCATATATTTT. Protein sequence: CASSPPVSGNTIYF.

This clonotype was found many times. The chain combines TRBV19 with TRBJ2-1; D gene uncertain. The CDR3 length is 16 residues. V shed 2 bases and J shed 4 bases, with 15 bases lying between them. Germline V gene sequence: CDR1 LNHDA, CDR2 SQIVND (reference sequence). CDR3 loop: CASSIIGGDPYNEQFF. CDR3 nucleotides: TGTGCCAGTAGTATAATCGGCGGAGACCCTTACAATGAGCAGTTCTTC.

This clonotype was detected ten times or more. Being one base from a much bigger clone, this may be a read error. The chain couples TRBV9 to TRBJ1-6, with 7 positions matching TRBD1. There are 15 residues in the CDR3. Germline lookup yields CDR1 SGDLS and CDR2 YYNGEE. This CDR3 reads CASGRDSSLVSPPHF. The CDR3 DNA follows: TGTGCCAGCGGTCGGGACAGTTCGCTCGTTTCACCCCCCCACTTT.

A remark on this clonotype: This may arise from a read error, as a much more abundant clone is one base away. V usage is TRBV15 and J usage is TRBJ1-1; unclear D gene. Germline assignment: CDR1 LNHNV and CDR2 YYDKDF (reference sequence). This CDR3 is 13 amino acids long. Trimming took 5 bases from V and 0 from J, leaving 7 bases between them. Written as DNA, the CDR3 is TGTGCCACCAGCGGAGTCTTGAACACTGAAGCTTTCTTT. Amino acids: CATSGVLNTEAFF. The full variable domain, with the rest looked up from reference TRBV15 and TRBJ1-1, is DAMVIQNPRYQVTQFGKPVTLSCSQTLNHNVMYWYQQKSSQAPKLLFHYYDKDFNNEADTPDNFQSRRPNTSFCFLDIRSPGLGDTAMYLCATSGVLNTEAFFGQGTRLTVV.

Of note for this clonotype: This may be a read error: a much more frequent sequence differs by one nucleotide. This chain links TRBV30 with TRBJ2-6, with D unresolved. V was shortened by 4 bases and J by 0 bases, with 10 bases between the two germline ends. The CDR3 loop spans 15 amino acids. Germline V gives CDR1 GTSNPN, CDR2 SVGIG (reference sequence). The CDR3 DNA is TGTGCCTGGACGCACCGATCCTCTGGGGCCAACGTCCTGACTTTC. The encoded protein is CAWTHRSSGANVLTF.

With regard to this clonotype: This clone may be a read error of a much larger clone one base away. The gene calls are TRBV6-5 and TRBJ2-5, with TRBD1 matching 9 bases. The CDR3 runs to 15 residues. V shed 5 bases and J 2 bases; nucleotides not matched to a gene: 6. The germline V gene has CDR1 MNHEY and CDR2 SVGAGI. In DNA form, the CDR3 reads TGTGCCAGCAGTCCTCCGGGACAGGGTCAAGAGACCCAGTACTTC. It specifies CASSPPGQGQETQYF.

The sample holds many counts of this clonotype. CDR3 DNA sequence: TGTGCCAGCAGTTTAGCGGTCTCCTACGAGCAGTACTTC. Its protein is CASSLAVSYEQYF. V is TRBV6-6 and J is TRBJ2-7; D might be TRBD2 (6 bases). The germline V and J ends were trimmed by 4 bases and 0 bases, with 7 bases remaining between them. The CDR3 length is 13 residues. From germline, CDR1 is MNHNY and CDR2 SVGAGI (reference sequence).

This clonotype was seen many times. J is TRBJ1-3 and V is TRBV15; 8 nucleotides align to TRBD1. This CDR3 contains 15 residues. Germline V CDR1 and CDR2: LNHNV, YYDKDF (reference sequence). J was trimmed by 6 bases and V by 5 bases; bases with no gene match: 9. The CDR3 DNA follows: TGTGCCACCAGCCGTGACAGGGGTCTAGCAAACACCATATATTTT. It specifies CATSRDRGLANTIYF.

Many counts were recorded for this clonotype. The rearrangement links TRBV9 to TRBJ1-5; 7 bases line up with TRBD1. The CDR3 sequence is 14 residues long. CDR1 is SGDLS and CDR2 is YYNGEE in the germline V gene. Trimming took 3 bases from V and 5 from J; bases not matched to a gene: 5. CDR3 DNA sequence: TGTGCCAGCAGCGCTGGGGACAGTTATCAGCCCCAGCATTTT. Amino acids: CASSAGDSYQPQHF.

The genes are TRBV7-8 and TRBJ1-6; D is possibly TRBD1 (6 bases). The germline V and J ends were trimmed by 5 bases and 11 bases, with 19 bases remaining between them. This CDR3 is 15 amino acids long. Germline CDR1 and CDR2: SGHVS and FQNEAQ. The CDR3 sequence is CASSPDLQGRPPLHF. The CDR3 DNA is TGTGCCAGCAGCCCGGATTTACAGGGTCGTCCACCCCTCCACTTT.